Each of the 3 T cell receptor beta chains below was sequenced from the same sample in a study of CD8+CD57+ T cells in acquired aplastic anemia. TCR beta VDJ combinations and CDR3 sequences were profiled from genomic DNA. TCRdb fed the reads into MiXCR, producing one record per CDR3 protein. The sample lists around 150,000 distinct CDR3 sequences, around 45% occurring once. The sequencing sample was made of sorted CD4+, CD8+, or CD8+CD57+ T cells (not recorded which) from PBMCs. The receptors here all came from a human donor in good health.

The chain joins TRBV9 to TRBJ1-2; 7 nucleotides line up with TRBD1. V was clipped by 0 bases and J by 5 bases; unmatched bases: 7. Germline values: CDR1 SGDLS, CDR2 YYNGEE. This CDR3 spans 15 amino acids. The CDR3 sequence is CASSVDSGGLYGYTF. The CDR3 nucleotides read TGTGCCAGCAGCGTAGACTCAGGGGGACTGTATGGCTACACCTTC.

Many counts were recorded for this clonotype. This sequence joins TRBV11-2 and TRBJ1-2; D gene unclear. CDR1 is SGHAT and CDR2 is FQNNGV in the germline V gene. The CDR3 runs 11 residues. Between the trimmed V and J ends, which lost 5 bases and 5 bases, there was a span of 6 bases. DNA for the CDR3: TGTGCCAGCAGCCGTGGTTATGGCTACACCTTC. Translating gives CASSRGYGYTF.

There are many counts of this clonotype. The rearrangement uses TRBV10-1 and TRBJ2-1; perhaps TRBD2 as D (6 bases). The V gene lost 4 bases and the J gene lost 4 bases, with 17 bases spanning the gap. CDR1 is WNHNN, CDR2 SYGVQD, per germline (reference sequence). The CDR3 has 16 residues. DNA of the CDR3: TGCGCCAGCAGTGGGGTTCGGGAGCTCGTTTACAATGAGCAGTTCTTC. The encoded protein is CASSGVRELVYNEQFF.